The 17 T cell receptor beta chains presented below share a single source sample, sequenced in a study of blood T cells in healthy people across ages. Sample-barcoded 5' priming and a J-beta primer mix drove a second PCR of about 7 to 12 cycles. TCRdb redid the calling of the 5' RACE reads with MiXCR, one entry per CDR3 protein. This repertoire shows some 1.7 million distinct CDR3 sequences, 28% found once; its top ten account for 7% to 9%. The sequencing input was blood. All receptors come from a woman under 40 in good health.

CDR3 coding DNA: TGCAGTGCTAGAGATCTAGCGGGAGGGATCAATGAGCAGTTCTTC. It yields the protein CSARDLAGGINEQFF. The gene calls are TRBV20-1 and TRBJ2-1; 12 nucleotides line up with TRBD2. The ends lost 0 bases at V and 6 bases at J; junction bases unmatched: 3. The CDR3 spans 15 residues. The germline CDR1 and CDR2 sequences are DFQATT and SNEGSKA (reference sequence).

In nucleotides, the CDR3 is TGTGCCAGCAGCATGGAAGTGGATAGCACAGATACGCAGTATTTT. The encoded protein is CASSMEVDSTDTQYF. V is TRBV9 and J is TRBJ2-3; D uncertain. Trimming removed 4 bases at V and 0 bases at J, with 12 bases between. CDR3 length equals 15 residues. Germline CDR1 is SGDLS and CDR2 is YYNGEE.

This clonotype was detected many times. The chain uses TRBV29-1 and TRBJ2-7, with D hard to call. CDR1 and CDR2 from the germline V gene are SQVTM and ANQGSEA. V lost 2 bases and J lost 4, with 3 bases in between. There are 10 residues in the CDR3. The CDR3 loop is CSVEMYEQYF. The CDR3 region has the DNA TGCAGCGTTGAAATGTACGAGCAGTACTTC.

The chain combines TRBV7-6 with TRBJ2-3; 7 positions agree with TRBD1. Losses at the gene ends were 5 bases for V and 0 bases for J; bases not matched to a gene: 5. Germline-derived CDR1 and CDR2 are SGHVS and FNYEAQ. The CDR3 is 15 amino acids. The DNA of the CDR3 is TGTGCCAGCAGCGTCCGGGACAGTAGCACAGATACGCAGTATTTT. Residues: CASSVRDSSTDTQYF.

V usage is TRBV7-3 and J usage is TRBJ2-1; 9 bases are a match to TRBD2. Germline loops: CDR1 SGHTA, CDR2 FQGTGA. This CDR3 spans 17 amino acids. The J segment lost 1 base and the V segment lost 2 bases, leaving 6 bases of the junction unmatched. The DNA of the CDR3 is TGTGCCAGCAGCTTAGGCGGGGGGGTATTTTCCTACAATGAGCAGTTCTTC. Its protein is CASSLGGGVFSYNEQFF. Together with reference TRBV7-3 and TRBJ2-1, the CDR3 gives the full variable domain: GAGVSQTPSNKVTEKGKYVELRCDPISGHTALYWYRQSLGQGPEFLIYFQGTGAADDSGLPNDRFFAVRPEGSVSTLKIQRTERGDSAVYLCASSLGGGVFSYNEQFFGPGTRLTVL.

Notes on this clonotype: Possible read error: a much larger clone is one base away. This chain connects TRBV7-2 to TRBJ2-7, with 9 bases matching TRBD2. The CDR3 extends over 16 amino acids. With 2 bases clipped from V and 6 bases from J, the junction kept 11 bases outside the gene matches. From germline, CDR1 is SGHTA and CDR2 FQGNSA. CDR3 sequence (DNA): TGTGCCAGCAGCTTATTAAACGCGGGAGGGCCCAGCGAGCAGTACTTC. This sequence encodes CASSLLNAGGPSEQYF.

Note on this clonotype: This sequence may be a read error, since a much larger clone differs from it by one base. This CDR3 reads CASSSTSGGETQFF. In DNA, the CDR3 is TGTGCCAGCAGTTCAACTAGCGGGGGTGAGACCCAGTTCTTC. This chain connects TRBV12-3 or TRBV12-4 to TRBJ2-1; 11 bases map to TRBD2. Trimming cost V 4 bases and J 13 bases; bases outside gene matches: 9. This CDR3 has 14 residues.

This clonotype has ten or more counts. The gene calls are TRBV5-1 and TRBJ2-5; either TRBD1 or TRBD2 may fit D (6 bases each). This CDR3 region has 16 residues. The V gene's germline CDR1 is SGHRS and CDR2 YFSETQ. Trimming took off 3 bases at V and 1 base at J, with 16 bases between the two ends. CDR3 nucleotides: TGCGCCAGCAGCTGGGGGGCAAAAATGAGCCAAGAGACCCAGTACTTC. Amino acids: CASSWGAKMSQETQYF. Using reference TRBV5-1 and TRBJ2-5 for the parts outside the CDR3, the full variable domain is KAGVTQTPRYLIKTRGQQVTLSCSPISGHRSVSWYQQTPGQGLQFLFEYFSETQRNKGNFPGRFSGRQFSNSRSEMNVSTLELGDSALYLCASSWGAKMSQETQYFGPGTRLLVL.

On this clonotype: Compared with germline, one end of the junction differs, possibly owing to a read error. This chain links TRBV6-2 or TRBV6-3 with TRBJ2-3, with 8 bases aligning to TRBD2. This CDR3 has 14 residues. CDR1 MNHEY and CDR2 SVGEGT come from the germline V gene. The CDR3 sequence: CVSRASGSTDTQYF. CDR3 coding DNA: TGTGTCAGCAGGGCGAGCGGGAGTACAGATACGCAGTATTTT.

Many counts were recorded for this clonotype. V usage is TRBV28 and J usage is TRBJ2-7; D ambiguous. The CDR3 is 13 residues long. V lost 2 bases to trimming and J lost 3 bases, with 8 bases between them. Germline values: CDR1 MDHEN, CDR2 SYDVKM. The CDR3 region is CASSLGLVYEQYF. CDR3 nucleotide sequence: TGTGCCAGCAGTTTAGGTCTAGTCTACGAGCAGTACTTC.

This clonotype has at least ten counts. V usage is TRBV29-1 and J usage is TRBJ2-4; D unresolved. The V and J ends lost 3 bases and 2 bases respectively, with 11 bases between them. The CDR3 has 14 amino acids. Germline-derived CDR1 and CDR2 are SQVTM and ANQGSEA. CDR3 nucleotide sequence: TGCAGCGTTGAGTTTGGGAATTCCAAAAACATTCAGTACTTC. Residues: CSVEFGNSKNIQYF.

In this sample, this clonotype turned up many times. This rearrangement joins TRBV12-3 or TRBV12-4 to TRBJ2-1, with TRBD1 identical over 9 bases. The CDR3 is made up of 16 amino acids. Trimming took 2 bases from V and 3 from J; bases not matched to a gene: 5. For the CDR3, the DNA is TGTGCCAGCAGTTTATGGGGGGGACAGGGCTACAATGAGCAGTTCTTC. Translation: CASSLWGGQGYNEQFF.

There are a few counts of this clonotype. V and J are TRBV13 and TRBJ2-3; D may be TRBD2 (6 bases). The CDR3 sequence is 19 residues long. Between the trimmed V and J ends, which lost 6 bases and 2 bases, there was a span of 27 bases. CDR1 is PRHDT and CDR2 is FYEKMQ in the germline V gene (reference sequence). The CDR3 protein is CASSSPGLREVPPTDTQYF. The CDR3 nucleotides read TGTGCCAGCAGTTCGCCGGGACTCAGGGAGGTACCGCCCACAGATACGCAGTATTTT.

The rearrangement links TRBV4-1 to TRBJ1-5, with no clear D. There are 15 residues in the CDR3. The germline gives CDR1 MGHRA, CDR2 YSYEKL. V lost 0 bases, J lost 7 bases, and 13 bases lay in between. The chain's CDR3 is CASSQDGVGPQPQHF. The DNA of the CDR3 is TGCGCCAGCAGCCAAGACGGTGTAGGGCCCCAGCCCCAGCATTTT.

V gene TRBV3-1 combines with J gene TRBJ1-5; maybe TRBD1 (6 bases). Per the germline V gene, CDR1 is LGHDT and CDR2 is YNNKEL (reference sequence). This CDR3 contains 14 residues. V was cut by 4 bases and J by 8 bases, with 15 bases left in between. The CDR3: CASSPTGRLEPQHF. The CDR3 DNA reads as TGTGCCAGCAGCCCGACAGGCCGCTTGGAGCCCCAGCATTTT.

The V gene is TRBV19, the J gene TRBJ1-5, with a possible D match to TRBD1 (6 bases). The CDR3 runs to 16 residues. Trimming shortened V by 10 bases and J by 0 bases, and 19 bases separated the two germline ends. Looked up from germline, CDR1 is LNHDA and CDR2 is SQIVND (reference sequence). The CDR3 nucleotides are TGTGCCACTACGTCACAGGGAATTTATAGCAATCAGCCCCAGCATTTT. Protein: CATTSQGIYSNQPQHF.

This clonotype has a count of ten or more. This sequence joins TRBV5-1 and TRBJ1-2, with D uncertain. CDR1 is SGHRS and CDR2 is YFSETQ in the germline V gene. The V gene lost 0 bases and the J gene lost 1 base, with 7 bases spanning the gap. The CDR3 runs to 14 residues. The CDR3 reads CASSLAKGNYGYTF. CDR3 nucleotides: TGCGCCAGCAGCTTGGCCAAGGGTAACTATGGCTACACCTTC.